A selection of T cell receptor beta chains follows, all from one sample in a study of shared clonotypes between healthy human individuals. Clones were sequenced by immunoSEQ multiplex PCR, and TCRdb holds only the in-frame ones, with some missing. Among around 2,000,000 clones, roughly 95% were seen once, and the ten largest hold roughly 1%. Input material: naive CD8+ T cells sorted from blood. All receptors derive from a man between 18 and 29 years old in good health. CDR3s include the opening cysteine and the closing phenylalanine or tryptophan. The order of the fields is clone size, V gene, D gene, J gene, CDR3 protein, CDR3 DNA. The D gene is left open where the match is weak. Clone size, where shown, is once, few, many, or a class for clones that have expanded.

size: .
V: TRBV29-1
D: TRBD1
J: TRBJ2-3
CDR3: CSVGTGGSADTQYF
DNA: TGCAGCGTGGGGACAGGGGGGTCGGCAGATACGCAGTATTTT

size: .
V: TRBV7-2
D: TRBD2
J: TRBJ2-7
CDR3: CASSLGGEGPYEQYF
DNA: TGTGCCAGCAGCTTAGGGGGGGAGGGCCCCTACGAGCAGTACTTC

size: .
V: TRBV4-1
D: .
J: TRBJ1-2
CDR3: CASSQEGGRNYGYTF
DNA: TGCGCCAGCAGCCAAGAAGGAGGCAGAAACTATGGCTACACCTTC

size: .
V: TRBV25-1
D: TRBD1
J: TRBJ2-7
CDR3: CASSNRGITYEQYF
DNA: TGTGCCAGCAGTAACAGGGGAATTACCTACGAGCAGTACTTC

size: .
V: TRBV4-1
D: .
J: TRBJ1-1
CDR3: CASSRSGVGTEAFF
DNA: TGCGCCAGCAGCCGGTCAGGGGTTGGGACTGAAGCTTTCTTT

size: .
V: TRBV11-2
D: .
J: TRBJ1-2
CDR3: CASSLDRAVVNYGYTF
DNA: TGTGCCAGCAGCTTAGATCGGGCGGTAGTGAACTATGGCTACACCTTC

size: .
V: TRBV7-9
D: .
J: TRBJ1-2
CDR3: CASSTSEGLRDYGYTF
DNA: TGTGCCAGCAGCACCTCGGAAGGTCTCCGGGACTATGGCTACACCTTC

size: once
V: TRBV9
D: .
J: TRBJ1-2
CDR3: CASSVGRTDGYTF
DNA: TGTGCCAGCAGCGTGGGGCGTACAGATGGCTACACCTTC

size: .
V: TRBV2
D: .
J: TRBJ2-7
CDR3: CASSDGPLYEQYF
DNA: TGTGCCAGCAGTGATGGCCCCCTATACGAGCAGTACTTC

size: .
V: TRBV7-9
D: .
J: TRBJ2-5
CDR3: CASSLVDQETQYF
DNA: TGTGCCAGCAGCCTAGTGGATCAAGAGACCCAGTACTTC

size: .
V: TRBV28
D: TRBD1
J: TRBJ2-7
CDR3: CASSLLVTGGSYEQYF
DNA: TGTGCCAGCAGTTTATTGGTGACAGGGGGTTCCTACGAGCAGTACTTC

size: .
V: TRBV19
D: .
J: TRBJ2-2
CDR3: CASSILRGDTGELFF
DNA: TGTGCCAGTAGTATACTAAGGGGGGACACCGGGGAGCTGTTTTTT

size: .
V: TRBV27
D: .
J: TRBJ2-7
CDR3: CASSFSTPIYEQYF
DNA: TGTGCCAGCAGTTTCTCTACTCCAATTTACGAGCAGTACTTC

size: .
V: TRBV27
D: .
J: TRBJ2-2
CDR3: CASSLTPRQPANTGELFF
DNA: TGTGCCAGCAGTTTAACCCCCCGACAGCCCGCGAACACCGGGGAGCTGTTTTTT

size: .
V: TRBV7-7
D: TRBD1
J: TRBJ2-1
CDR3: CASSQTGSSYNEQFF
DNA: TGTGCTAGCAGCCAGACAGGGAGCTCCTACAATGAGCAGTTCTTC

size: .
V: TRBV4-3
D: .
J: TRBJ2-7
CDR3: CASSPQRDRGFYEQYF
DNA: TGCGCCAGCAGCCCGCAGCGGGACAGAGGATTTTACGAGCAGTACTTC

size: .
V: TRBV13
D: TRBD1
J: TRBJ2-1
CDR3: CASSLDLTGGQNEQFF
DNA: TGTGCCAGCAGCTTAGATTTGACAGGGGGGCAGAATGAGCAGTTCTTC

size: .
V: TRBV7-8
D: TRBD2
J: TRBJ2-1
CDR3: CASSFGLAGGTLGNEQFF
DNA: TGTGCCAGCAGCTTTGGACTAGCGGGGGGTACGCTGGGCAATGAGCAGTTCTTC

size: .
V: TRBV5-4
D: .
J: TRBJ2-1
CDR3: CASSPPGPEQFF
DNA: TGTGCCAGCAGCCCACCGGGCCCAGAGCAGTTCTTC

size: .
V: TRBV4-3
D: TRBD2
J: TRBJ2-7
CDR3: CASSAGTSGYEQYF
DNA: TGCGCCAGCAGCGCCGGGACTAGCGGTTACGAGCAGTACTTC

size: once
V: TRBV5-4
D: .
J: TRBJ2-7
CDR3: CASSPLQGYEQYF
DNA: TGTGCCAGCAGCCCGCTCCAAGGCTACGAGCAGTACTTC

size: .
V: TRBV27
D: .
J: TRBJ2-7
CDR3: CASSFSGAYYEQYF
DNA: TGTGCCAGCAGTTTCAGCGGAGCTTATTACGAGCAGTACTTC

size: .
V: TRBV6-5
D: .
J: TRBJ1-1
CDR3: CASSLRGLLTEAFF
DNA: TGTGCCAGCAGTTTGAGGGGACTTCTCACTGAAGCTTTCTTT

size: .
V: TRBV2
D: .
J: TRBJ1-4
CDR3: CASSERQGTATNEKLFF
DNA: TGTGCCAGCAGTGAAAGGCAGGGGACCGCAACTAATGAAAAACTGTTTTTT

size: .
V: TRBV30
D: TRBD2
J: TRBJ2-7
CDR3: CAWTRGSREQYF
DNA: TGTGCCTGGACTCGCGGGAGTAGAGAGCAGTACTTC

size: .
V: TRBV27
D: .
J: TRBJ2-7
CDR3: CASGTYEQYF
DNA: TGTGCCAGCGGTACCTACGAGCAGTACTTC

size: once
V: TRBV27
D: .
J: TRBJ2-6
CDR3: CASTRGEAGANVLTF
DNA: TGTGCCAGCACCAGGGGGGAGGCTGGGGCCAACGTCCTGACTTTC

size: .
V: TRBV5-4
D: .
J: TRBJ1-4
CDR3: CASSSQGNEKLFF
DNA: TGTGCCAGCAGCTCGCAGGGGAATGAAAAACTGTTTTTT

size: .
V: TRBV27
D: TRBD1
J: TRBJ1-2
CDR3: CASSLSRTGHYGYTF
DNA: TGTGCCAGCAGTTTATCACGGACAGGGCACTATGGCTACACCTTC

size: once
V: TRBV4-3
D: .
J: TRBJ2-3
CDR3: CASSQDGAGTDTQYF
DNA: TGCGCCAGCAGCCAAGATGGTGCAGGCACAGATACGCAGTATTTT

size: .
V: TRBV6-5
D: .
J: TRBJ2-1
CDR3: CASARGDSYNEQFF
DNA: TGTGCCAGCGCCCGCGGGGACTCCTACAATGAGCAGTTCTTC

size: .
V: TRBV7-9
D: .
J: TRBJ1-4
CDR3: CASSLGQGPEKLFF
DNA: TGTGCCAGCAGCCTAGGACAAGGACCTGAAAAACTGTTTTTT

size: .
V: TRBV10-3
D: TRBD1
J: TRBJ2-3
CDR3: CAISESGTEDLYTDTQYF
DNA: TGTGCCATCAGTGAGTCCGGGACAGAAGACCTATACACAGATACGCAGTATTTT

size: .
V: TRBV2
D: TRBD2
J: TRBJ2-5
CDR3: CARQSHVGGARETQYF
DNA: TGTGCCAGACAGTCACATGTCGGGGGGGCCAGAGAGACCCAGTACTTC

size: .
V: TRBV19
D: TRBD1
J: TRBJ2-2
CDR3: CASSISGGVESGELFF
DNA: TGTGCCAGTAGTATCTCAGGGGGCGTGGAGTCCGGGGAGCTGTTTTTT

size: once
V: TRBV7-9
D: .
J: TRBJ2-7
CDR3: CASSLGGGTYEQYF
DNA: TGTGCCAGCAGCTTAGGCGGCGGGACCTACGAGCAGTACTTC

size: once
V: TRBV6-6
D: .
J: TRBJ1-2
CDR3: CASRGGSNYGYTF
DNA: TGTGCCAGCAGGGGGGGGTCTAACTATGGCTACACCTTC

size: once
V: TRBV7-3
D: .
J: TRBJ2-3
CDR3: CASSLLDSSDTQYF
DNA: TGTGCCAGCAGCTTATTAGACTCATCAGATACGCAGTATTTT

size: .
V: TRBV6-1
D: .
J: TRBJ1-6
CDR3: CASSTRRDSPLHF
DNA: TGTGCCAGCAGTACAAGGCGAGATTCACCCCTCCACTTT

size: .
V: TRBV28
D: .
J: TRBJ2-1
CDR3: CASSSAGLAPTPYNEQFF
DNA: TGTGCCAGCAGCTCAGCTGGGCTGGCTCCAACCCCCTACAATGAGCAGTTCTTC

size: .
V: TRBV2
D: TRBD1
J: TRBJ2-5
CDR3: CASSEGTGQGYQETQYF
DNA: TGTGCCAGCAGTGAAGGGACAGGCCAGGGCTACCAAGAGACCCAGTACTTC

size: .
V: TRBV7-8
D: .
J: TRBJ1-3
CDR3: CASSLPGSDGPGVTIYF
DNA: TGTGCCAGCAGCCTCCCGGGCTCGGACGGACCCGGAGTCACCATATATTTT

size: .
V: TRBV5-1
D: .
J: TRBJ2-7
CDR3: CASSLDPGAAYEQYF
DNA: TGCGCCAGCAGCTTGGATCCGGGGGCGGCCTACGAGCAGTACTTC

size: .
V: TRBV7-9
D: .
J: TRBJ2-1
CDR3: CASSPGTVSSYNEQFF
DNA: TGTGCCAGCAGTCCCGGGACGGTGAGCTCCTACAATGAGCAGTTCTTC

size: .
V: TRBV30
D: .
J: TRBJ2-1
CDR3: CAWSPGLGADNEQFF
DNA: TGTGCCTGGAGTCCAGGCCTGGGAGCCGACAATGAGCAGTTCTTC

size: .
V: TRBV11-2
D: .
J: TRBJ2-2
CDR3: CASSLAGPRNTGELFF
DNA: TGTGCCAGCAGCTTAGCCGGACCCAGGAACACCGGGGAGCTGTTTTTT

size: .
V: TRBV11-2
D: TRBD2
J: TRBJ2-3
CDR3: CASSLELAGVFTDTQYF
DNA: TGTGCCAGCAGCTTAGAACTAGCGGGGGTGTTCACAGATACGCAGTATTTT

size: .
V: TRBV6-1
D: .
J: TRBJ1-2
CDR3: CASSEYQAGSLTF
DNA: TGTGCCAGCAGTGAATATCAGGCAGGTTCTCTCACCTTC

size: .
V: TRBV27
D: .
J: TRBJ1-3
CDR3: CASSSGVAGNTIYF
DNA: TGTGCCAGCAGTTCCGGGGTGGCTGGAAACACCATATATTTT

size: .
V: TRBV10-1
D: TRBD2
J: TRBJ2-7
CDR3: CASSEALGTSGTLDEQYF
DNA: TGCGCCAGCAGTGAAGCCCTTGGGACTAGCGGGACATTGGACGAGCAGTACTTC

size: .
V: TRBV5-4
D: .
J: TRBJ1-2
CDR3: CASSLGSLGYGYTF
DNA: TGTGCCAGCAGCTTGGGCAGCCTGGGGTATGGCTACACCTTC

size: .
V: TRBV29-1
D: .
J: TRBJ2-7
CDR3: CSVEDQGYEQYF
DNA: TGCAGCGTTGAAGATCAGGGGTACGAGCAGTACTTC

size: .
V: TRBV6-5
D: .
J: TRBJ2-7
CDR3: CASSYGALQPEQYF
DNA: TGTGCCAGCAGTTACGGCGCCCTCCAGCCCGAGCAGTACTTC

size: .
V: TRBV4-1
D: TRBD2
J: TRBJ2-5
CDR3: CASSQLAGGETQYF
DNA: TGCGCCAGCAGCCAACTAGCGGGAGGGGAGACCCAGTACTTC

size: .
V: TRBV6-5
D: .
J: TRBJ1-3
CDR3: CASSYSLTGNTIYF
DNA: TGTGCCAGCAGCTACAGCCTTACTGGAAACACCATATATTTT